Reported below is one T cell receptor beta chain. As yet, its antigen is unknown. The sample has other DNA sequences that encode this CDR3 too. The data were taken from a study of cytomegalovirus exposure and HLA in healthy donors. General observations from the study: Among TCR beta chains, those listed as cytomegalovirus-associated numbered 164. Being productive about 87% or about 30% of the time was typical of most TCR beta V segments in an earlier analysis.

Per the germline V gene, CDR1 is LNHDA and CDR2 is SQIVND (reference sequence). The V and J ends lost 6 bases and 3 bases respectively, with 7 bases between them. The CDR3 totals 12 residues. Use of 60 Vbeta and 13 Jbeta primers characterized the PCR. Assay: immunoSEQ multiplex PCR; the TCRdb copy retains only in-frame clones and omits some. The table includes 120,000 or so clones, around 74% detected once. Sequencing input: PBMCs. The chain uses TRBV19 and TRBJ2-3; D not certain. The origin of this receptor is a woman in her forties or fifties in good health and CMV-seropositive. CDR3 protein: CASSPRTDTQYF. The CDR3 DNA reads as TGTGCCAGTAGCCCCCGGACAGATACGCAGTATTTT.